The 14 T cell receptor beta chains presented below share a single source sample, sequenced in a study of response to subunit inactivated influenza vaccine. TCRdb ran MiXCR on the RT-PCR reads and lists one entry per CDR3 protein. The sample lists about 540,000 distinct CDR3 sequences; about 14% were seen once. The sequencing here drew on PBMCs from blood, taken approximately 12 days after vaccination. All receptors come from a man between 50 and 59 years old who received an inactivated influenza vaccine.

This clonotype was seen many times. The rearrangement links TRBV7-2 to TRBJ1-5, with TRBD1 matching over 7 bases. Germline CDR1 SGHTA, CDR2 FQGNSA. V was clipped by 5 bases and J by 4 bases; unmatched bases: 2. The CDR3 length is 13 residues. Here the CDR3 reads CASSQQGNQPQHF. CDR3 DNA sequence: TGTGCCAGCAGCCAACAGGGGAATCAGCCCCAGCATTTT.

This sequence joins TRBV7-6 and TRBJ2-5; D might be TRBD1 (6 bases). Germline assignment: CDR1 SGHVS and CDR2 FNYEAQ. V lost 3 bases, J lost 2 bases, and 16 bases lay in between. CDR3 size: 16 residues. The CDR3 DNA is TGTGCCAGCAGCTTGACTTCCAGGGGAAAACAAGAGACCCAGTACTTC. Its protein is CASSLTSRGKQETQYF.

In this sample, this clonotype turned up a few times. The chain combines TRBV20-1 with TRBJ2-1; TRBD2 aligns across 9 bases. The CDR3 extends over 15 amino acids. CDR1 and CDR2 from the germline V gene are DFQATT and SNEGSKA (reference sequence). V shed 3 bases and J 4 bases; nucleotides not matched to a gene: 7. The CDR3 loop is CSARPSGTRYNEQFF. Written as DNA, the CDR3 is TGCAGTGCTAGGCCTAGCGGGACGAGATACAATGAGCAGTTCTTC.

This clonotype was recorded a few times. The J gene is TRBJ2-7, the V gene TRBV6-5; 11 nucleotides align to TRBD1. V lost 4 bases and J lost 4; bases outside the gene matches: 6. The germline V gene encodes CDR1 MNHEY and CDR2 SVGAGI. This CDR3 comprises 15 residues. The CDR3 region has the DNA TGTGCCAGCAGTTCCTCCGGGACAGGGGGATACGAGCAGTACTTC. Translation gives CASSSSGTGGYEQYF.

The genes are TRBV6-5 and TRBJ1-6; D remains unclear. Germline-derived CDR1 and CDR2 are MNHEY and SVGAGI. The CDR3 runs to 15 residues. V lost 0 bases and J 7 bases, leaving 10 bases between the germline ends. CDR3 in amino acids: CASSYSPRMNSPLHF. Here the CDR3 DNA reads TGTGCCAGCAGTTACTCTCCGAGGATGAATTCACCCCTCCACTTT.

This clonotype was seen many times. This chain links TRBV5-6 with TRBJ2-3; D assignment may be TRBD1 or TRBD2 (6 bases each). Germline CDR1 SGHDT, CDR2 YYEEEE. The CDR3 runs 13 residues. Trimming removed 6 bases from V and 5 bases from J, with 13 bases in between. CDR3 region: CASNPGAIDTQYF. In DNA, the CDR3 is TGTGCCAGCAACCCGGGGGCCATAGATACGCAGTATTTT.

CDR3 DNA: TGTGCCAGCAGCCCCCGTGGCGGGGGGAGCTCCTACGAGCAGTACTTC. Translated, it gives CASSPRGGGSSYEQYF. The V gene is TRBV6-1, the J gene TRBJ2-7; 8 nucleotides line up with TRBD2. This CDR3 has 16 residues. CDR1 MNHNS and CDR2 SASEGT come from the germline V gene. V lost 6 bases to trimming and J lost 0 bases; unmatched junction nucleotides: 10.

The chain couples TRBV10-2 to TRBJ2-7; 12 bases align to TRBD2. Germline CDR1 WSHSY, CDR2 SAAADI. The ends lost 7 bases at V and 0 bases at J; junction bases unmatched: 7. The CDR3 is 16 residues long. The DNA of the CDR3 is TGCGCCAGCAATGACGGACTAGCGGGGACCTCCTACGAGCAGTACTTC. As protein: CASNDGLAGTSYEQYF.

The chain couples TRBV7-8 to TRBJ2-7, with 8 bases matching TRBD1. The germline V gene encodes CDR1 SGHVS and CDR2 FQNEAQ. The CDR3 consists of 15 residues. V shed 5 bases and J 2 bases; nucleotides not matched to a gene: 8. The CDR3 DNA reads TGTGCCAGCAGCCCCTGGGACAGGCGCACCTACGAGCAGTACTTC. Protein: CASSPWDRRTYEQYF.

The rearrangement uses TRBV3-1 and TRBJ1-4; a weak D match, TRBD1 (6 bases). Germline CDR1 LGHDT, CDR2 YNNKEL (reference sequence). V was pared by 0 bases and J by 5 bases, with 13 bases between. CDR3 length: 16 amino acids. The chain's CDR3 is CASSQDQGKGNEKLFF. The CDR3 bases are TGTGCCAGCAGCCAAGACCAGGGGAAGGGGAATGAAAAACTGTTTTTT.

The gene calls are TRBV7-2 and TRBJ2-1; 10 nucleotides agree with TRBD2. Germline V gene data show CDR1 as SGHTA and CDR2 as FQGNSA. With V trimmed by 6 bases and J by 7 bases, 9 bases remained unmatched. The CDR3 runs to 15 residues. As DNA, the CDR3 is TGTGCCAGCAGTTCTAGCGGGAGTGTATGGAATGAGCAGTTCTTC. It is translated as CASSSSGSVWNEQFF. The variable domain in full, with the rest retrieved from reference TRBV7-2 and TRBJ2-1, is GAGVSQSPSNKVTEKGKDVELRCDPISGHTALYWYRQSLGQGLEFLIYFQGNSAPDKSGLPSDRFSAERTGGSVSTLTIQRTQQEDSAVYLCASSSSGSVWNEQFFGPGTRLTVL.

The V and J genes are TRBV7-8 and TRBJ2-5, with 9 bases lining up with TRBD1. This CDR3 comprises 16 residues. Losses at the gene ends were 3 bases for V and 4 bases for J; bases not matched to a gene: 9. From germline, CDR1 is SGHVS and CDR2 FQNEAQ. The CDR3 nucleotides read TGTGCCAGCAGCTTGTACCGGGACAGGGAGAGAGAGACCCAGTACTTC. Amino acids: CASSLYRDRERETQYF.

The chain has TRBV14 and TRBJ2-7; TRBD1 matches 10 bases. The length of the CDR3 is 13 residues. Trimming took 3 bases from V and 6 from J; bases not matched to a gene: 2. Per the germline V gene, CDR1 is SGHDN and CDR2 is FVKESK. CDR3: CASSQGQGFEQYF. Here the CDR3 DNA reads TGTGCCAGCAGCCAGGGACAGGGGTTCGAGCAGTACTTC.

This clonotype was found a few times. The chain links TRBV6-2 or TRBV6-3 to TRBJ1-1; D may be TRBD1 (5 bases). The germline CDR1 and CDR2 sequences are MNHEY and SVGEGT. This CDR3 has 12 amino acids. The V gene lost 2 bases and the J gene lost 9 bases, with 10 bases spanning the gap. The CDR3 reads CASSYPRTQAFF. In DNA form, the CDR3 reads TGTGCCAGCAGTTACCCGAGGACACAAGCTTTCTTT.